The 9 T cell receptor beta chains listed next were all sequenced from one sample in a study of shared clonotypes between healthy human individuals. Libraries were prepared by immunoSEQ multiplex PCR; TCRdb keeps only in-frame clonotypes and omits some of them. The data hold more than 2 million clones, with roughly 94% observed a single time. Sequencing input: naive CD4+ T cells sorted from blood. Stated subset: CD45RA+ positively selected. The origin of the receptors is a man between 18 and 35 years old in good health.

Written as DNA, the CDR3 is TGTGCCAGCAGTGCCACCGGGACAGGGAATTATTCACCCCTCCACTTT. Translated: CASSATGTGNYSPLHF. The V call is TRBV6-6, the J call TRBJ1-6, with 9 bases aligning to TRBD1. The CDR3 is 16 amino acids. J gave up 8 bases and V 5 bases, and 10 bases lay outside the gene matches. CDR1 and CDR2 from the germline V gene are MNHNY and SVGAGI (reference sequence).

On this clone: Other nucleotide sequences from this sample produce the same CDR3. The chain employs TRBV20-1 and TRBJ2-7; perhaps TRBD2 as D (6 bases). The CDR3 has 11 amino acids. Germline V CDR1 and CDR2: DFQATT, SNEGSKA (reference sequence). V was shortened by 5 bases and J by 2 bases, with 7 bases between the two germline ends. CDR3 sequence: CSARETYEQYF. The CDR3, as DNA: TGCAGTGCTCGGGAGACCTACGAGCAGTACTTC.

DNA for the CDR3: TGTGCCAGCAGTTACCTGTCAGGGACAGGAAATGGCGAGCAGTACTTC. Residues: CASSYLSGTGNGEQYF. V is TRBV6-6 and J is TRBJ2-7; 8 bases are shared with TRBD1. The germline gives CDR1 MNHNY, CDR2 SVGAGI (reference sequence). This CDR3 region has 16 residues. After removal of 2 bases from V and 6 bases from J, the junction contained 12 bases not matched to a gene.

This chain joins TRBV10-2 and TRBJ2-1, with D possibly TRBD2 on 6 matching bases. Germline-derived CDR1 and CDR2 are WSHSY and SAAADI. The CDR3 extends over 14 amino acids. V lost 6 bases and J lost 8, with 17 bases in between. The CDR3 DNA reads TGCGCCAGCAGGGCGGGACGTCTCTCCGATGAGCAGTTCTTC. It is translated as CASRAGRLSDEQFF.

The CDR3 nucleotides read TGTGCCAGCTCACTTCAACAGGGATGGAGTGGCGAGCAGTACTTC. Translated: CASSLQQGWSGEQYF. The chain carries TRBV18 and TRBJ2-7, with D possibly being TRBD1 (6 bases). V was shortened by 4 bases and J by 6 bases, with 19 bases between the two germline ends. The CDR3 length is 15 residues. In germline, CDR1 is KGHSH, CDR2 LQKENI.

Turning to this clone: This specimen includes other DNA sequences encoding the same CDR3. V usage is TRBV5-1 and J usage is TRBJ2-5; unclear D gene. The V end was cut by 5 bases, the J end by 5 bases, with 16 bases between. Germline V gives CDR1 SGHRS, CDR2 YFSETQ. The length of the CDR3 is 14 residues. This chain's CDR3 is CASRPGQDQETQYF. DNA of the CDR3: TGCGCCAGCAGACCAGGTCAGGATCAGGAGACCCAGTACTTC.

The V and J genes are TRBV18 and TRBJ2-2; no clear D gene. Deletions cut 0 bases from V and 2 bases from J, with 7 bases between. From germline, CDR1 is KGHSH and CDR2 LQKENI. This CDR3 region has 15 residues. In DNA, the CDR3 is TGTGCCAGCTCACCACCGGACCTTAACACCGGGGAGCTGTTTTTT. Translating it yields CASSPPDLNTGELFF.

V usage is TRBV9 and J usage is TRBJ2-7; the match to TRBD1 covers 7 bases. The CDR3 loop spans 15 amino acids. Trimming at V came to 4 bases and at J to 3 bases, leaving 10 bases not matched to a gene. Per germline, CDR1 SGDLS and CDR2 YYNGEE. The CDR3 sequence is CASSPRQGGNYEQYF. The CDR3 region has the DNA TGTGCCAGCAGCCCCCGACAGGGTGGTAACTACGAGCAGTACTTC.

The CDR3 spells CASSVGGQGQETQYF. The CDR3 bases are TGTGCCAGCAGCGTAGGGGGACAGGGGCAAGAGACCCAGTACTTC. This rearrangement joins TRBV9 to TRBJ2-5, with 10 bases identical to TRBD1. This CDR3 region has 15 residues. From germline, CDR1 is SGDLS and CDR2 YYNGEE. The V gene end was trimmed by 0 bases and the J gene end by 2 bases; junction bases not matched to a gene: 1.